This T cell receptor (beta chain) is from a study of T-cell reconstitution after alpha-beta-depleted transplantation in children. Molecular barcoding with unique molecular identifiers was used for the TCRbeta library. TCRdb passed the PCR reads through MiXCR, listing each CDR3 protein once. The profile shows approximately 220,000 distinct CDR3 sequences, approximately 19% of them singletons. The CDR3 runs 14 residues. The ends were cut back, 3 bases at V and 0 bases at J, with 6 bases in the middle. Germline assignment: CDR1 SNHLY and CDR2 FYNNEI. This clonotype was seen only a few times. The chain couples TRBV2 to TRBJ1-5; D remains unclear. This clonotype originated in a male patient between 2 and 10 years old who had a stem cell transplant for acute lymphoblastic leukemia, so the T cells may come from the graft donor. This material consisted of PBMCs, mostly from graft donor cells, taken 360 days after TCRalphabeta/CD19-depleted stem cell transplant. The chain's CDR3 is CASSEDGSNQPQHF. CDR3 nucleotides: TGTGCCAGCAGTGAGGACGGTAGCAATCAGCCCCAGCATTTT.